Listed here is a single T cell receptor (beta chain). Its antigen remains unknown. Investigators reverse transcribed all isolated RNA, so they sequenced expressed TCRB transcripts. Generated by immunoSEQ multiplex PCR, the TCRdb table keeps only in-frame clones and is missing some. The sample lists roughly 230,000 clones, roughly a tenth occurring once. The CDR3 covers 15 residues. Losses at the gene ends were 6 bases for V and 1 base for J; bases not matched to a gene: 4. The germline gives CDR1 MDHEN, CDR2 SYDVKM. This entry belongs to a study of beta chain features in type 1 diabetes. Turning to the study itself: Patient and healthy donor groups were alike in age, gender and cell yields. Study results and caveats: Type 1 diabetes patients had TCRB CDR3s that were shorter (moderately but significantly so) in all four CD4+ subsets. A closer apparent resemblance between naive, central memory and Treg TCRB repertoires was seen in patients than in healthy donors.

The purity of all sorted populations exceeded 95%. The TCR originated in a man in his thirties or forties with type 1 diabetes. This chain uses TRBV28 with TRBJ2-5, with 11 bases that match TRBD2. The material sequenced was naive CD4+ T cells from blood. Written as DNA, the CDR3 is TGTGCCAGCAGCCGCACTAGCGGGGGCCAAGAGACCCAGTACTTC. It encodes CASSRTSGGQETQYF.